These T cell receptor beta chains were read from a single sample in a study of blood T cell repertoires in COVID-19. This table comes from immunoSEQ multiplex PCR, and its TCRdb copy is limited to in-frame clones, with some not included. The sample has 230,000 or so clones; under 90% are singletons. Sequencing was performed on peripheral blood. Receptors were obtained from a young man with active or convalescent COVID-19. Each CDR3 is given with its conserved first and last residue. D genes are given only for firm matches. A clone size is listed for some rows: how often the clone was seen (once, few, many), or a class if it is expanded.

TRBJ1-5,.,few,TRBV2,CASSDDPSGNQPQHF,TGTGCCAGCAGTGACGATCCCTCGGGGAATCAGCCCCAGCATTTT
TRBJ1-1,.,.,TRBV7-2,CASSLDRKGRMNTEAFF,TGTGCCAGCAGCTTAGATCGAAAGGGGCGAATGAACACTGAAGCTTTCTTT
TRBJ2-7,.,.,TRBV9,CASSGSSGGGYEQYF,TGTGCCAGCAGCGGGTCCTCCGGTGGGGGGTACGAGCAGTACTTC
TRBJ2-3,.,.,TRBV5-1,CASSQASASTDTQYF,TGCGCCAGCAGCCAAGCTAGCGCCAGCACAGATACGCAGTATTTT
TRBJ1-1,TRBD1,.,TRBV19,CASSPPGQWTVGNTEAFF,TGTGCCAGTAGTCCTCCGGGACAGTGGACGGTCGGGAACACTGAAGCTTTCTTT
TRBJ2-1,.,.,TRBV30,CAWKASSYNEQFF,TGTGCCTGGAAGGCTAGCTCCTACAATGAGCAGTTCTTC
TRBJ1-1,TRBD1,.,TRBV18,CASSPGQVQEGTEAFF,TGTGCCAGCTCACCGGGACAGGTACAGGAAGGCACTGAAGCTTTCTTT
TRBJ2-5,TRBD2,.,TRBV11-2,CASSRRLAGEETQYF,TGTGCCAGCAGCCGTCGACTAGCGGGAGAAGAGACCCAGTACTTC
TRBJ2-3,.,.,TRBV28,CASSEGEAQYF,TGTGCCAGCAGTGAGGGGGAAGCACAGTATTTT
TRBJ1-5,.,.,TRBV5-1,CASSLGLSNQPQHF,TGCGCCAGCAGCTTGGGTTTAAGCAATCAGCCCCAGCATTTT
TRBJ2-5,TRBD2,.,TRBV4-2,CASSQVSGGEETQYF,TGTGCCAGCAGCCAAGTTAGCGGGGGGGAAGAGACCCAGTACTTC
TRBJ1-2,TRBD1,.,TRBV28,CASSAPGQGLEGYTF,TGTGCCAGCAGTGCCCCGGGACAGGGCCTAGAGGGCTACACCTTC
TRBJ1-1,TRBD1,.,TRBV28,CASSPPRQGLNTEAFF,TGTGCCAGCAGCCCCCCCCGACAGGGGCTTAACACTGAAGCTTTCTTT
TRBJ1-5,TRBD1,.,TRBV27,CASGQGPNQPQHF,TGTGCCAGCGGACAGGGGCCCAATCAGCCCCAGCATTTT
TRBJ2-5,.,.,TRBV28,CASTLGSGTQYF,TGTGCCAGCACCCTTGGGTCGGGGACCCAGTACTTC
TRBJ2-1,.,.,TRBV24-1,CATSDRLVAVDEQFF,TGTGCCACCAGTGACAGACTAGTGGCAGTGGATGAGCAGTTCTTC